The 30 T cell receptor beta chains below were found in one sample sequenced in a study of identical twins. MiXCR, run by TCRdb on the 5' RACE reads, gives a single entry per CDR3 protein. The sample yields about 890,000 distinct CDR3 sequences, roughly an eighth seen once. These sequences were also reported in another study, on yellow fever vaccine responses in identical twins.

Sequencing was done on a sample of PBMCs. The receptors originated from a woman aged 18-29 years in good health.

The chain joins TRBV15 to TRBJ1-6; D is unclear. The CDR3 spans 12 residues. The V end lost 5 bases, the J end lost 10 bases, and 9 bases lay between the germline ends. CDR1 and CDR2 (germline): LNHNV, YYDKDF (reference sequence). The CDR3 nucleotides are TGTGCCACCAGCCCTGAAGGGTCACCCCTCCACTTT. It is translated as CATSPEGSPLHF.

This clonotype was seen more than once but under ten times. V gene TRBV5-1 combines with J gene TRBJ2-3, with D perhaps TRBD1 (6 bases). The CDR3 loop spans 16 amino acids. The V gene's germline CDR1 is SGHRS and CDR2 YFSETQ. The V and J ends lost 0 bases and 0 bases respectively, with 11 bases between them. The CDR3 is CASSLGAGASTDTQYF. The CDR3 region has the DNA TGCGCCAGCAGCTTGGGGGCAGGGGCTAGCACAGATACGCAGTATTTT.

Only a few counts were recorded for this clonotype. The chain combines TRBV5-1 with TRBJ2-2, with TRBD2 as a possible D gene (5 bases). V was shortened by 4 bases and J by 1 base, with 14 bases between the two germline ends. Per the germline V gene, CDR1 is SGHRS and CDR2 is YFSETQ. The CDR3 has 16 residues. The CDR3 region is CASSPGVNQNTGELFF. In DNA form, the CDR3 reads TGCGCCAGCAGCCCCGGGGTGAACCAGAACACCGGGGAGCTGTTTTTT. Together with reference TRBV5-1 and TRBJ2-2, the CDR3 gives the full variable domain: KAGVTQTPRYLIKTRGQQVTLSCSPISGHRSVSWYQQTPGQGLQFLFEYFSETQRNKGNFPGRFSGRQFSNSRSEMNVSTLELGDSALYLCASSPGVNQNTGELFFGEGSRLTVL.

This rearrangement joins TRBV7-2 to TRBJ2-1; D not resolved. Trimming took 9 bases from V and 8 from J, leaving 17 bases between them. Germline V CDR1 and CDR2: SGHTA, FQGNSA. The CDR3 is 13 residues long. The CDR3 DNA is TGTGCCAGGGCGTCGGCACCACGGGATGAGCAGTTCTTC. It codes for CARASAPRDEQFF.

This chain links TRBV6-1 with TRBJ1-5, with 7 positions matching TRBD1. V was pared by 7 bases and J by 2 bases, with 8 bases of the junction left unmatched. In germline, CDR1 is MNHNS, CDR2 SASEGT. This CDR3 is built from 15 residues. CDR3 amino acids: CASTLPRGGNQPQHF. CDR3 sequence (DNA): TGTGCCAGCACCCTCCCCAGGGGGGGCAATCAGCCCCAGCATTTT.

In this sample, this clonotype turned up a few times. V usage is TRBV11-2 and J usage is TRBJ2-2, with a weak D call TRBD2 (7 bases). V dropped 2 bases and J dropped 3 bases, with 25 bases sitting between them. This CDR3 has 20 residues. Germline V lookup: CDR1 SGHAT, CDR2 FQNNGV. This chain's CDR3 is CASSLKRGGRGPRDTGELFF. The CDR3 bases are TGTGCCAGCAGCTTAAAAAGGGGGGGCCGCGGCCCTCGGGACACCGGGGAGCTGTTTTTT. Filled out from reference TRBV11-2 and TRBJ2-2, the complete variable domain reads EAGVAQSPRYKIIEKRQSVAFWCNPISGHATLYWYQQILGQGPKLLIQFQNNGVVDDSQLPKDRFSAERLKGVDSTLKIQPAKLEDSAVYLCASSLKRGGRGPRDTGELFFGEGSRLTVL.

This clonotype was seen only a few times. V and J are TRBV15 and TRBJ2-7; 9 nucleotides match TRBD1. CDR3 length: 15 amino acids. The trim removed 6 bases at V and 5 bases at J, leaving 11 bases unmatched. Germline lookup yields CDR1 LNHNV and CDR2 YYDKDF (reference sequence). The CDR3 loop reads CATSDPGTGSHEQYF. Written as DNA, the CDR3 is TGTGCCACCAGTGACCCCGGGACAGGGTCTCACGAGCAGTACTTC.

The chain employs TRBV20-1 and TRBJ1-1; 11 nucleotides line up with TRBD1. Losses at the gene ends were 3 bases for V and 1 base for J; bases not matched to a gene: 10. The CDR3 sequence is 17 residues long. From germline, CDR1 is DFQATT and CDR2 SNEGSKA (reference sequence). CDR3: CSASLPRTGGTNTEAFF. The CDR3 nucleotides read TGCAGTGCTAGTCTTCCTAGGACAGGGGGCACGAACACTGAAGCTTTCTTT.

This clonotype has just a few counts. The V call is TRBV28, the J call TRBJ1-2; maybe TRBD1 (5 bases). Germline V gene data show CDR1 as MDHEN and CDR2 as SYDVKM. Trimming cost V 0 bases and J 5 bases, with 7 bases left between them. The CDR3 is 13 amino acids. For the CDR3, the DNA is TGTGCCAGCAGTTTATGGGACACATATGGCTACACCTTC. Amino acid sequence: CASSLWDTYGYTF.

The chain employs TRBV24-1 and TRBJ2-1, with D perhaps TRBD1 (7 bases). The V end lost 10 bases, the J end lost 7 bases, and 25 bases lay between the germline ends. The V gene's germline CDR1 is KGHDR and CDR2 SFDVKD. This CDR3 has 16 amino acids. CDR3 amino acids: CATNQRRGPVRNEQFF. Here the CDR3 DNA reads TGTGCCACTAACCAAAGGAGGGGGCCAGTTCGGAATGAGCAGTTCTTC.

This clonotype was counted between two and nine times. The junction departs from germline at one end; a sequencing error may be responsible. The rearrangement links TRBV7-9 to TRBJ1-6; no clear D gene. In germline, CDR1 is SEHNR, CDR2 FQNEAQ (reference sequence). The CDR3 consists of 15 residues. CDR3 protein: CASTLMDGDNSPLHF. The DNA for the CDR3 is TGTGCCAGCACCTTAATGGACGGGGATAATTCACCCCTCCACTTT.

This chain joins TRBV15 and TRBJ2-2; TRBD2 matches 14 bases. The CDR3 sequence is 20 residues long. The V gene end was trimmed by 1 base and the J gene end by 0 bases; junction bases not matched to a gene: 7. CDR1 and CDR2 (germline): LNHNV, YYDKDF (reference sequence). Written as DNA, the CDR3 is TGTGCCACCAGCAGAGCCCCTGGACTAGCGGGGGGATCGAACACCGGGGAGCTGTTTTTT. Its translation: CATSRAPGLAGGSNTGELFF.

This clonotype was recorded a few times. V usage is TRBV4-1 and J usage is TRBJ1-6, with D unclear. Germline CDR1 reads MGHRA; CDR2 reads YSYEKL. V gave up 0 bases and J gave up 8 bases, with 5 bases separating them. The CDR3 sequence is 13 residues long. This chain's CDR3 is CASSQDMDSPLHF. The CDR3 DNA follows: TGCGCCAGCAGCCAAGACATGGATTCACCCCTCCACTTT.

V and J are TRBV28 and TRBJ2-7; possibly TRBD1 for D (6 bases). The germline V and J ends were trimmed by 7 bases and 4 bases, with 11 bases remaining between them. Germline CDR1 is MDHEN and CDR2 is SYDVKM. The CDR3 sequence is 12 residues long. CDR3 bases: TGTGCCAGCAATAGGGGGACGTACGAGCAGTACTTC. Protein: CASNRGTYEQYF. The full variable domain, rest sourced from reference TRBV28 and TRBJ2-7, is DVKVTQSSRYLVKRTGEKVFLECVQDMDHENMFWYRQDPGLGLRLIYFSYDVKMKEKGDIPEGYSVSREKKERFSLILESASTNQTSMYLCASNRGTYEQYFGPGTRLTVT.

In this sample, this clonotype turned up many times. The chain has TRBV29-1 and TRBJ2-1; D not certain. Trimming took off 7 bases at V and 6 bases at J, with 13 bases between the two ends. Germline CDR1 and CDR2: SQVTM and ANQGSEA. The CDR3 length is 12 residues. The CDR3: CSALGYGNEQFF. In DNA form, the CDR3 reads TGCAGCGCCCTTGGTTATGGCAATGAGCAGTTCTTC.

V gene TRBV7-2 combines with J gene TRBJ2-2; D not resolved. The CDR3 is made up of 15 amino acids. The germline V gene has CDR1 SGHTA and CDR2 FQGNSA. With 5 bases removed from V and 7 bases from J, the gap between germline ends came to 17 bases. CDR3: CASSPTVGSVGELFF. The CDR3 DNA reads as TGTGCCAGCAGCCCTACGGTAGGGTCGGTCGGGGAGCTGTTTTTT.

V and J are TRBV3-1 and TRBJ2-1, with 8 positions matching TRBD2. CDR3 length: 13 residues. J was trimmed by 9 bases and V by 4 bases; bases with no gene match: 5. CDR1 and CDR2 (germline): LGHDT, YNNKEL (reference sequence). CDR3 amino acids: CASSLSSGLEQFF. Here the CDR3 DNA reads TGTGCCAGCAGCCTTTCTAGCGGGCTTGAGCAGTTCTTC.

This rearrangement joins TRBV5-7 to TRBJ1-5, with D perhaps matching TRBD1 (5 bases). TRBV5-7 is marked as an open reading frame, function uncertain. V lost 5 bases and J lost 4, with 16 bases in between. CDR3 size: 15 residues. The CDR3 sequence: CASREVVRANQPQHF. The CDR3 nucleotides are TGTGCCAGCAGGGAGGTGGTCAGGGCTAATCAGCCCCAGCATTTT.

This chain links TRBV7-2 with TRBJ2-7, with D perhaps matching TRBD2 (6 bases). Trimming left V 1 base short and J 3 bases short, with 13 bases between. Germline CDR1 reads SGHTA; CDR2 reads FQGNSA. CDR3 length: 15 residues. CDR3 sequence: CASSLVAGFNYEQYF. The CDR3 DNA sequence: TGTGCCAGCAGCTTAGTGGCGGGATTCAACTACGAGCAGTACTTC. The variable domain in full, completed from reference TRBV7-2 and TRBJ2-7, reads GAGVSQSPSNKVTEKGKDVELRCDPISGHTALYWYRQSLGQGLEFLIYFQGNSAPDKSGLPSDRFSAERTGGSVSTLTIQRTQQEDSAVYLCASSLVAGFNYEQYFGPGTRLTVT.

This clonotype was counted between two and nine times. V is TRBV3-1 and J is TRBJ2-1; 8 bases map to TRBD2. CDR3 length: 18 amino acids. The V segment lost 0 bases and the J segment 9 bases; nucleotides outside the gene matches: 16. Germline values: CDR1 LGHDT, CDR2 YNNKEL (reference sequence). As DNA, the CDR3 is TGTGCCAGCAGCCAAGATCTCGGAGCGGGGGCCAGGTCCGCTGAGCAGTTCTTC. Its protein product is CASSQDLGAGARSAEQFF.

The chain couples TRBV2 to TRBJ2-1, with a weak D call TRBD2 (6 bases). The germline V gene has CDR1 SNHLY and CDR2 FYNNEI. The CDR3 is made up of 15 amino acids. V was trimmed by 7 bases and J by 0 bases, leaving 13 bases between them. The chain's CDR3 is CASTSGRSSYNEQFF. CDR3 DNA sequence: TGTGCCAGCACCAGCGGGCGGAGCTCCTACAATGAGCAGTTCTTC.

In its sample, this clonotype was seen a few times. The genes are TRBV6-1 and TRBJ2-7; D is perhaps TRBD1 or TRBD2 (5 bases each). The V gene's germline CDR1 is MNHNS and CDR2 SASEGT. The CDR3 length is 16 residues. Trimming took off 5 bases at V and 2 bases at J, with 19 bases between the two ends. CDR3 amino acids: CASSRQTGASTYEQYF. CDR3 in DNA: TGTGCCAGCAGTCGTCAAACCGGGGCCTCAACCTACGAGCAGTACTTC.

This clonotype was recorded at least ten times. This chain joins TRBV5-6 and TRBJ2-7; TRBD2 might be the D (6 bases). The germline V and J ends were trimmed by 0 bases and 3 bases, with 10 bases remaining between them. Looked up from germline, CDR1 is SGHDT and CDR2 is YYEEEE. This CDR3 has 14 amino acids. CDR3 loop: CASSLAGADYEQYF. The DNA of the CDR3 is TGTGCCAGCAGCTTGGCGGGAGCAGACTACGAGCAGTACTTC.

This clonotype has just a few counts. The genes are TRBV29-1 and TRBJ2-1; 14 bases are a match to TRBD2. The CDR3 extends over 14 amino acids. Germline loops: CDR1 SQVTM, CDR2 ANQGSEA. The ends lost 7 bases at V and 6 bases at J; junction bases unmatched: 5. CDR3 DNA sequence: TGCAGCGCCGCGGGACTAGCGGGAGCCAATGAGCAGTTCTTC. Translating gives CSAAGLAGANEQFF.

The chain joins TRBV12-3 or TRBV12-4 to TRBJ2-1; no definite D call. Trimming cost V 0 bases and J 4 bases, with 13 bases left between them. The CDR3 spans 16 residues. CDR3 region: CASSLAPMNIYNEQFF. In DNA form, the CDR3 reads TGTGCCAGCAGTTTAGCACCCATGAATATTTACAATGAGCAGTTCTTC.

This clonotype was found many times. J is TRBJ1-1 and V is TRBV5-1; no firm D call. V lost 0 bases and J 12 bases, leaving 12 bases between the germline ends. The CDR3 has 12 residues. From germline, CDR1 is SGHRS and CDR2 YFSETQ. The CDR3 nucleotides read TGCGCCAGCAGCTTGGCCGGCTTCGAGTCTTTCTTT. This encodes CASSLAGFESFF. The full variable domain, with the rest looked up from reference TRBV5-1 and TRBJ1-1, is KAGVTQTPRYLIKTRGQQVTLSCSPISGHRSVSWYQQTPGQGLQFLFEYFSETQRNKGNFPGRFSGRQFSNSRSEMNVSTLELGDSALYLCASSLAGFESFFGQGTRLTVV.

This chain links TRBV10-3 with TRBJ2-7, with 16 bases aligning to TRBD2. The CDR3 loop spans 19 amino acids. Per the germline V gene, CDR1 is ENHRY and CDR2 is SYGVKD. After removal of 3 bases from V and 0 bases from J, the junction contained 8 bases not matched to a gene. The CDR3 protein is CAISEGTSGRAIISYEQYF. CDR3 sequence (DNA): TGTGCCATCAGTGAAGGGACTAGCGGGAGGGCCATCATCTCCTACGAGCAGTACTTC.

This clonotype was seen a handful of times. The chain couples TRBV7-9 to TRBJ1-1; TRBD1 is a possible D gene (5 bases). The CDR3 length is 14 residues. V was cut by 2 bases and J by 4 bases, with 11 bases left in between. The germline CDR1 and CDR2 sequences are SEHNR and FQNEAQ (reference sequence). The CDR3 nucleotides are TGTGCCAGCAGCTTAATGCAGGGAGTCACTGAAGCTTTCTTT. Protein: CASSLMQGVTEAFF.

This clonotype was detected many times. Here the CDR3 DNA reads TGTGCCAGTGCACCCGGGACTAGCGGCTACGAGCAGTACTTC. Its translation: CASAPGTSGYEQYF. V gene TRBV12-3 or TRBV12-4 combines with J gene TRBJ2-7; 11 bases line up with TRBD2. The length of the CDR3 is 14 residues. V lost 9 bases, J lost 3 bases, and 7 bases stayed unmatched.

There are a few counts of this clonotype. The chain employs TRBV11-1 and TRBJ2-1, with 10 bases lining up with TRBD2. Germline assignment: CDR1 SGHAT and CDR2 FQDESV (reference sequence). The J segment lost 4 bases and the V segment lost 4 bases, leaving 13 bases of the junction unmatched. The CDR3 length is 18 residues. CDR3 residues: CASSSQKLAGIPYNEQFF. DNA for the CDR3: TGTGCCAGCAGCTCCCAAAAACTAGCGGGGATACCATACAATGAGCAGTTCTTC. Full variable domain (rest looked up from reference TRBV11-1 and TRBJ2-1): EAEVAQSPRYKITEKSQAVAFWCDPISGHATLYWYRQILGQGPELLVQFQDESVVDDSQLPKDRFSAERLKGVDSTLKIQPAELGDSAMYLCASSSQKLAGIPYNEQFFGPGTRLTVL.